The entry that follows covers one TCR beta chain sequence. The germline V gene has CDR1 LGHDT and CDR2 YNNKEL (reference sequence). The CDR3 extends over 13 amino acids. Between the trimmed V and J ends, which lost 3 bases and 4 bases, there was a span of 8 bases. This specimen comes from a study of blood T cell repertoires in COVID-19. The assay was immunoSEQ multiplex PCR, and TCRdb's table has in-frame clones only and misses some. The sample holds 90,000 or so clones, 90% seen once. This clonotype was obtained from a woman over 75 with active or convalescent COVID-19. Sample: peripheral blood. This chain links TRBV3-1 (or the pseudogene TRBV3-2) with TRBJ2-3; D unresolved. The CDR3 spells CASSHSQADTQYF. The CDR3 region has the DNA TGTGCCAGCAGCCATTCTCAGGCAGATACGCAGTATTTT.